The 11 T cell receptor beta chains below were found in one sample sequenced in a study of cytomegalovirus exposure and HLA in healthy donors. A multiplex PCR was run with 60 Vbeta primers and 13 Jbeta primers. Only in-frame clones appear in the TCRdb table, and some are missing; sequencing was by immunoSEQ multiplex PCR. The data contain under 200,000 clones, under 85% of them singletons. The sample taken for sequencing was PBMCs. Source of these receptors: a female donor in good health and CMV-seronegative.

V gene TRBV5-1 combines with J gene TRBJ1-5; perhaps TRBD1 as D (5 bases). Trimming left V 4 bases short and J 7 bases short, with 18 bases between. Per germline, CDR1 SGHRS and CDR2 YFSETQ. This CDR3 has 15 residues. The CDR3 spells CASSPIGGGGQPQHF. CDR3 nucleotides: TGCGCCAGCAGCCCAATCGGGGGGGGAGGGCAGCCCCAGCATTTT.

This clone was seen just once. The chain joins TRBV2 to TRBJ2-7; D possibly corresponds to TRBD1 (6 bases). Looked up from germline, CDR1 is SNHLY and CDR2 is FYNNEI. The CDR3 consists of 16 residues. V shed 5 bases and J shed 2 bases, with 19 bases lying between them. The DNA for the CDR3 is TGTGCCAGCAGTTATCGCCGGGACACCATAACCTACGAGCAGTACTTC. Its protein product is CASSYRRDTITYEQYF.

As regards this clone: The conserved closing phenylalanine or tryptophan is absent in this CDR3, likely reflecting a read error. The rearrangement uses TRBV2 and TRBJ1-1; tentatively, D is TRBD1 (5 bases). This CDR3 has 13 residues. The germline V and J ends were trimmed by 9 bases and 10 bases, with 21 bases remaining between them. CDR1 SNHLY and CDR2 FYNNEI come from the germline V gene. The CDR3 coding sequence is TGTGCCAGGAGATTACGGGGGGACCACAGAGCTTTCCTT. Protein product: CARRLRGDHRAFL.

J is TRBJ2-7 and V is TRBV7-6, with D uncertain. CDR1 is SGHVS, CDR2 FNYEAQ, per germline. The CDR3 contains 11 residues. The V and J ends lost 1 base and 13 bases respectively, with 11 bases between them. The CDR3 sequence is CASSLGQVQYF. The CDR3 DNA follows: TGTGCCAGCAGCTTAGGTCAGGTTCAATACTTC. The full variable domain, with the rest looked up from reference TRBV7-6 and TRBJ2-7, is GAGVSQSPRYKVTKRGQDVALRCDPISGHVSLYWYRQALGQGPEFLTYFNYEAQQDKSGLPNDRFSAERPEGSISTLTIQRTEQRDSAMYRCASSLGQVQYFGPGTRLTVT.

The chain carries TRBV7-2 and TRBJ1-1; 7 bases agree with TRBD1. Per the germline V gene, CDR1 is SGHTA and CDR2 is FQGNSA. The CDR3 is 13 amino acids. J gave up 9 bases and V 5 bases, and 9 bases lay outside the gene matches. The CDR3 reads CASSPQEGQKAFF. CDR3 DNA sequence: TGTGCCAGCAGCCCTCAGGAGGGACAGAAAGCTTTCTTT.

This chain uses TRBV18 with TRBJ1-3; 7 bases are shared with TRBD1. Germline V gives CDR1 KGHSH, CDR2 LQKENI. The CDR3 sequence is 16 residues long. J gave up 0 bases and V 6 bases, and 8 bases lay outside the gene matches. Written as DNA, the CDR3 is TGTGCCAGCTCTCCAGGACAGGCCCTCTCTGGAAACACCATATATTTT. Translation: CASSPGQALSGNTIYF.

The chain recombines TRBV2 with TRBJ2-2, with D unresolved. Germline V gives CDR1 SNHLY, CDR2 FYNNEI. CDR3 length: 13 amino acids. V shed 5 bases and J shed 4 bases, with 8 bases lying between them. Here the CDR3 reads CASSFPVTGELFF. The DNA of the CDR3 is TGTGCCAGCAGTTTTCCAGTCACCGGGGAGCTGTTTTTT.

The CDR3: CASSPRLAGRFADTQYF. CDR3 sequence (DNA): TGTGCCAGCAGCCCACGACTAGCGGGTCGATTCGCAGATACGCAGTATTTT. V and J are TRBV7-8 and TRBJ2-3; TRBD2 aligns across 10 bases. The CDR3 runs 17 residues. Trimming at V came to 5 bases and at J to 4 bases, leaving 12 bases not matched to a gene. CDR1 SGHVS and CDR2 FQNEAQ come from the germline V gene. Using reference TRBV7-8 and TRBJ2-3 for the parts outside the CDR3, the full variable domain is GAGVSQSPRYKVAKRGQDVALRCDPISGHVSLFWYQQALGQGPEFLTYFQNEAQLDKSGLPSDRFFAERPEGSVSTLKIQRTQQEDSAVYLCASSPRLAGRFADTQYFGPGTRLTVL.

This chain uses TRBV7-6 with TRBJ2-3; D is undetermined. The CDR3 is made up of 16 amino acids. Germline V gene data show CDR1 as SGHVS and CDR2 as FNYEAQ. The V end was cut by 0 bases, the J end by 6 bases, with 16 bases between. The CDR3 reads CASSLARSPDLDTQYF. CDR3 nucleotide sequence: TGTGCCAGCAGCTTAGCTCGGTCTCCCGATCTGGATACGCAGTATTTT.

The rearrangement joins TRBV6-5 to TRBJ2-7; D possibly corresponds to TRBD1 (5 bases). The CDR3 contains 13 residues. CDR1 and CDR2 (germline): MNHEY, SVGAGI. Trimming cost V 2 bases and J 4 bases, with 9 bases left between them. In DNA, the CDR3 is TGTGCCAGCAGTTACACCGACAGATACGAGCAGTACTTC. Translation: CASSYTDRYEQYF.

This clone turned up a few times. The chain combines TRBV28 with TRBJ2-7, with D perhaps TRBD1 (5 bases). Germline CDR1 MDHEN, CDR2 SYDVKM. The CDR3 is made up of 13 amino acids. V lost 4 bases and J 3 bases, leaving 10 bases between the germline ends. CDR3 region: CASSYETVYEQYF. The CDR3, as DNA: TGTGCCAGCAGTTATGAGACAGTCTACGAGCAGTACTTC.